This record concerns one T cell receptor (beta chain) sequence. As yet, its antigen is unknown. The sample comes from a study of cytotoxic CD8 clonotypes in ibrutinib-treated CLL. Study-wide findings and caveats: The study found public clonotypes uncommon, contracting or stable on treatment.

The CDR3 has 16 residues. V lost 0 bases and J lost 0, with 10 bases in between. Germline V gives CDR1 SGHNT, CDR2 YYREEE (reference sequence). Produced via immunoSEQ multiplex PCR; TCRdb's table is partial and in-frame only. The sample gives over 150,000 clones, around three quarters of which show up once; around an eighth is in the top ten. The receptor was derived from a human donor with chronic lymphocytic leukemia. The chain joins TRBV5-4 to TRBJ2-1; D not certain. The sequencing used PBMCs, collected after 24 months of ibrutinib treatment. The CDR3 sequence: CASSLEAASSYNEQFF. The CDR3 nucleotides are TGTGCCAGCAGCTTGGAGGCGGCTAGCTCCTACAATGAGCAGTTCTTC.